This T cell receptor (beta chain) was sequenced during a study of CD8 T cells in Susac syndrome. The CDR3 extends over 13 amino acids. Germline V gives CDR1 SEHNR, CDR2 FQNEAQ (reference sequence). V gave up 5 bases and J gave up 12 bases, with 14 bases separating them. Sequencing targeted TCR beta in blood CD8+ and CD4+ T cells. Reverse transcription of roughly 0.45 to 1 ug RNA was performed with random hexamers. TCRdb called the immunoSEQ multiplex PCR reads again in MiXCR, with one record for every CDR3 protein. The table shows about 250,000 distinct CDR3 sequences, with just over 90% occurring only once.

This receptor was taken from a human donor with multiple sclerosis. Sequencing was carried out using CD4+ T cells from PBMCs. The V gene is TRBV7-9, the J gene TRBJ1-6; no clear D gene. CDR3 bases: TGTGCCAGCAGCGATTCCTACCTCGAACCCCTCCACTTT. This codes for CASSDSYLEPLHF.